A single sample gave rise to the 6 T cell receptor beta chains below, sequenced in a study of regulatory T cells in long-lasting Graves disease. The time point is: persistent/refractory GD, antithyroid drugs over 5 years with positive TRAb. With RNA extracted from PBMCs as input, the TCR library was made. Assembly of TCR beta libraries relied on iRepertoire HTBI primers together with Arm-PCR of CDR3 regions. TCRdb independently ran MiXCR on the multiplex PCR reads; one entry per CDR3 protein. The repertoire holds hundreds of thousands of distinct CDR3 sequences, with 20% to 25% as singletons. The sequences come from peripheral blood mononuclear cells (PBMCs), collected when the disease was refractory, from a patient treated with antithyroid drugs. These receptor sequences come from a female donor with Graves disease.

This clonotype was observed a few times. V is TRBV30 and J is TRBJ2-7; D ambiguous. V was pared by 0 bases and J by 4 bases, with 4 bases between. The germline CDR1 and CDR2 sequences are GTSNPN and SVGIG (reference sequence). The CDR3 length is 11 residues. CDR3 in amino acids: CAWSVLYEQYF. For the CDR3, the DNA is TGTGCCTGGAGTGTCCTATACGAGCAGTACTTC.

In its sample, this clonotype was seen many times. This chain joins TRBV12-3 or TRBV12-4 and TRBJ1-4, with D unresolved. V lost 3 bases and J 7 bases, leaving 6 bases between the germline ends. The CDR3 has 12 residues. The CDR3 here is CASSFSTEKLFF. CDR3 nucleotides: TGTGCCAGCAGTTTTTCGACTGAAAAACTGTTTTTT.

As concerns this clonotype: A read error may be the cause here, since a much bigger clone is one base away. The chain uses TRBV6-5 and TRBJ2-7; the D gene is possibly TRBD2 (6 bases). Germline CDR1 MNHEY, CDR2 SVGAGI. The CDR3 totals 12 residues. The germline V and J ends were trimmed by 1 base and 12 bases, with 13 bases remaining between them. CDR3: CASSYLTGVPYF. Here the CDR3 DNA reads TGTGCCAGCAGTTACTTAACGGGGGTGCCGTACTTC.

This clonotype came up a few times. The chain couples TRBV11-2 to TRBJ1-4; D is perhaps TRBD1 (6 bases). There are 14 residues in the CDR3. Germline V CDR1 and CDR2: SGHAT, FQNNGV. V shed 2 bases and J shed 7 bases, with 11 bases lying between them. CDR3 region: CASSLMGAGEKLFF. The CDR3 region has the DNA TGTGCCAGCAGCTTAATGGGGGCGGGTGAAAAACTGTTTTTT.

There are many counts of this clonotype. The rearrangement uses TRBV2 and TRBJ2-7, with D perhaps matching TRBD1 or TRBD2 (5 bases each). The germline CDR1 and CDR2 sequences are SNHLY and FYNNEI. The CDR3 length is 13 residues. Trimming removed 6 bases at V and 1 base at J, with 10 bases between. The CDR3 DNA reads as TGTGCCAGCAGCCGGGGCGGTTCCTACGAGCAGTACTTC. Protein: CASSRGGSYEQYF.

This clonotype was seen many times. The chain couples TRBV7-2 to TRBJ2-5; 12 bases are shared with TRBD2. The CDR3 has 16 amino acids. V gave up 5 bases and J gave up 5 bases; unmatched junction bases: 9. Per germline, CDR1 SGHTA and CDR2 FQGNSA. CDR3 DNA sequence: TGTGCCAGCAGCCACGGACTAGCGGGGCTCCGCGAGACCCAGTACTTC. Translated: CASSHGLAGLRETQYF.